This passage covers 31 T cell receptor beta chains from one sample sequenced in a study of T cells in narcolepsy. TCRdb's copy holds only in-frame clones and misses some; the assay was immunoSEQ multiplex PCR. Of tens of thousands of clones detected, about 85% appear once; the ten largest clones hold around 0.83%. Sequenced material: CD45RA- memory CD4+ T cells from PBMCs. These receptors were obtained from a human donor with narcolepsy.

This clone was seen a handful of times. The chain is built from TRBV7-6 and TRBJ2-3; D not certain. CDR1 is SGHVS, CDR2 FNYEAQ, per germline. The V gene lost 3 bases and the J gene lost 0 bases, with 7 bases spanning the gap. This CDR3 comprises 14 residues. Here the CDR3 DNA reads TGTGCCAGCAGCTTGAGTACTAGCACAGATACGCAGTATTTT. Residues: CASSLSTSTDTQYF.

The chain combines TRBV28 with TRBJ2-1; TRBD2 aligns across 7 bases. The CDR3 runs to 14 residues. Germline values: CDR1 MDHEN, CDR2 SYDVKM. V trimming: 2 bases; J trimming: 8 bases; junction bases outside the gene matches: 6. CDR3 protein: CASSLGGRDHEQFF. As DNA, the CDR3 is TGTGCCAGCAGTTTAGGGGGGAGGGATCATGAGCAGTTCTTC.

The genes are TRBV7-3 and TRBJ1-5; no clear D. Germline CDR1 and CDR2: SGHTA and FQGTGA. The CDR3 length is 14 residues. Trimming left V 4 bases short and J 1 base short, with 8 bases between. The CDR3 is CASSSLGSNQPQHF. The CDR3 DNA is TGTGCCAGCAGCTCCTTAGGAAGCAATCAGCCCCAGCATTTT.

This clone was detected once. The chain joins TRBV11-2 to TRBJ2-7, with a weak D call TRBD2 (6 bases). Per the germline V gene, CDR1 is SGHAT and CDR2 is FQNNGV. V was pared by 5 bases and J by 6 bases, with 17 bases between. The CDR3 has 14 residues. The CDR3 protein is CASSPGLQSGEQYF. The CDR3, as DNA: TGTGCCAGCAGCCCGGGACTCCAGTCGGGCGAGCAGTACTTC. The variable domain in full, with the rest retrieved from reference TRBV11-2 and TRBJ2-7, is EAGVAQSPRYKIIEKRQSVAFWCNPISGHATLYWYQQILGQGPKLLIQFQNNGVVDDSQLPKDRFSAERLKGVDSTLKIQPAKLEDSAVYLCASSPGLQSGEQYFGPGTRLTVT.

The chain combines TRBV12-5 with TRBJ2-3; 8 bases map to TRBD2. V was clipped by 6 bases and J by 4 bases; unmatched bases: 9. This CDR3 comprises 15 residues. Germline CDR1 LGHNT, CDR2 FRNRAP. In DNA, the CDR3 is TGTGCTAGTGGCAGACTAGCGCAGGACCCAGATACGCAGTATTTT. Protein sequence: CASGRLAQDPDTQYF.

The genes are TRBV28 and TRBJ1-1, with D uncertain. The CDR3 sequence is 14 residues long. The V end was cut by 7 bases, the J end by 3 bases, with 15 bases between. Germline CDR1 MDHEN, CDR2 SYDVKM. DNA of the CDR3: TGTGCCAGCATTATAAGTGGTCTCGACACTGAAGCTTTCTTT. Amino acids: CASIISGLDTEAFF.

This chain uses TRBV11-1 with TRBJ1-6, with TRBD1 identical over 7 bases. The junction had 0 bases not matched to a gene; V was cut back by 1 base and J by 9 bases. Germline V gene sequence: CDR1 SGHAT, CDR2 FQDESV (reference sequence). This CDR3 is 13 amino acids long. The CDR3 sequence is CASSLDRGSPLHF. DNA for the CDR3: TGTGCCAGCAGCTTAGACAGGGGTTCACCCCTCCACTTT.

The J gene is TRBJ2-5, the V gene TRBV9; D remains ambiguous. Germline V CDR1 and CDR2: SGDLS, YYNGEE. The CDR3 is made up of 14 amino acids. Deletions cut 0 bases from V and 3 bases from J, with 9 bases between. The CDR3, as DNA: TGTGCCAGCAGCGTAGATGGTTTCGAAGAGACCCAGTACTTC. Translation: CASSVDGFEETQYF. The full variable domain, its missing parts supplied by reference TRBV9 and TRBJ2-5, is DSGVTQTPKHLITATGQRVTLRCSPRSGDLSVYWYQQSLDQGLQFLIQYYNGEERAKGNILERFSAQQFPDLHSELNLSSLELGDSALYFCASSVDGFEETQYFGPGTRLLVL.

The chain joins TRBV18 to TRBJ1-2; unclear D gene. Germline loops: CDR1 KGHSH, CDR2 LQKENI. This CDR3 contains 13 residues. Deletions cut 0 bases from V and 2 bases from J, with 4 bases between. The CDR3 DNA follows: TGTGCCAGCTCACCACCAGAGAACTATGGCTACACCTTC. It encodes CASSPPENYGYTF.

In regard to this clone: This same CDR3 is encoded by further DNA sequences in the sample. The chain is built from TRBV11-3 and TRBJ2-7; D perhaps matches TRBD2 (6 bases). Trimming shortened V by 6 bases and J by 2 bases, and 17 bases separated the two germline ends. This CDR3 region has 15 residues. The V gene's germline CDR1 is SGHNT and CDR2 YENEEA. DNA for the CDR3: TGTGCCAGCAGTCGATTGACCCCGGGGGCCTACGAGCAGTACTTC. Amino acid sequence: CASSRLTPGAYEQYF.

This chain links TRBV28 with TRBJ1-1; 10 nucleotides match TRBD1. Germline V CDR1 and CDR2: MDHEN, SYDVKM. There are 14 residues in the CDR3. V lost 10 bases, J lost 5 bases, and 10 bases stayed unmatched. The CDR3 reads CAIDPDRGPTEAFF. CDR3 nucleotides: TGTGCCATCGACCCTGACAGGGGGCCGACTGAAGCTTTCTTT.

This chain connects TRBV28 to TRBJ1-3, with 9 bases aligning to TRBD1. Trimming took 1 base from V and 8 from J; bases not matched to a gene: 12. The germline V gene has CDR1 MDHEN and CDR2 SYDVKM. This CDR3 comprises 17 residues. This CDR3 reads CASSLYTPGTGSYTIYF. DNA for the CDR3: TGTGCCAGCAGTTTATACACCCCCGGGACAGGGAGTTACACCATATATTTT.

The genes are TRBV7-3 and TRBJ2-2; D tentatively reads TRBD1 or TRBD2 (6 bases each). Germline V gene lookup returns CDR1 SGHTA and CDR2 FQGTGA. Trimming shortened V by 0 bases and J by 1 base, and 12 bases separated the two germline ends. There are 17 residues in the CDR3. CDR3 protein: CASSLTGGTQNTGELFF. CDR3 nucleotide sequence: TGTGCCAGCAGCTTAACGGGCGGGACACAGAACACCGGGGAGCTGTTTTTT.

The chain is built from TRBV9 and TRBJ1-3; tentative D call: TRBD1 (6 bases). CDR1 and CDR2 from the germline V gene are SGDLS and YYNGEE. CDR3 length: 16 residues. V lost 4 bases and J lost 0, with 14 bases in between. The CDR3 sequence is CASSPRTGFSGNTIYF. DNA for the CDR3: TGTGCCAGCAGCCCCCGTACAGGGTTCTCTGGAAACACCATATATTTT.

In regard to this clone: A read error may account for a junction end that differs from germline. This chain uses TRBV7-2 with TRBJ2-7; tentatively, D is TRBD1 (6 bases). CDR1 and CDR2 (germline): SGHTA, FQGNSA. This CDR3 is 12 amino acids long. The CDR3 sequence: CASRLGGHEQYF. In DNA form, the CDR3 reads TGTGCCAGCAGATTAGGGGGACACGAGCAGTACTTC.

The chain has TRBV15 and TRBJ2-7; TRBD1 aligns across 8 bases. Germline V gene sequence: CDR1 LNHNV, CDR2 YYDKDF (reference sequence). This CDR3 spans 17 amino acids. V was pared by 5 bases and J by 5 bases, with 17 bases of the junction left unmatched. The CDR3, as DNA: TGTGCCACCAGCCCACCTTTAGGTTGGACAGGGTCCCACGAGCAGTACTTC. Translated: CATSPPLGWTGSHEQYF.

The gene calls are TRBV5-4 and TRBJ1-1; D perhaps matches TRBD1 (5 bases). Looked up from germline, CDR1 is SGHNT and CDR2 is YYREEE (reference sequence). V was shortened by 2 bases and J by 1 base, with 12 bases between the two germline ends. The CDR3 spans 15 residues. This chain's CDR3 is CASSLRGMRNTEAFF. CDR3 sequence (DNA): TGTGCCAGCAGCTTAAGGGGCATGAGGAACACTGAAGCTTTCTTT.

The rearrangement links TRBV5-6 to TRBJ2-1; 9 positions match TRBD1. Germline CDR1 and CDR2: SGHDT and YYEEEE. The CDR3 spans 17 residues. Losses at the gene ends were 4 bases for V and 3 bases for J; bases not matched to a gene: 11. CDR3 in DNA: TGTGCCAGCAGCCCGGAAACAGGGGGCGGGAGCTACAATGAGCAGTTCTTC. Translation: CASSPETGGGSYNEQFF.

The chain carries TRBV5-1 and TRBJ2-2, with TRBD2 matching 14 bases. Germline assignment: CDR1 SGHRS and CDR2 YFSETQ. With V trimmed by 0 bases and J by 6 bases, 4 bases remained unmatched. The CDR3 is made up of 17 amino acids. CDR3 protein: CASSLGLAGGVPGELFF. In nucleotides, the CDR3 is TGCGCCAGCAGCTTGGGACTAGCGGGAGGGGTCCCCGGGGAGCTGTTTTTT. Looking up the rest from reference TRBV5-1 and TRBJ2-2 gives the full variable domain: KAGVTQTPRYLIKTRGQQVTLSCSPISGHRSVSWYQQTPGQGLQFLFEYFSETQRNKGNFPGRFSGRQFSNSRSEMNVSTLELGDSALYLCASSLGLAGGVPGELFFGEGSRLTVL.

CDR3 sequence: CASMLAGLTTDTQYF. CDR3 bases: TGTGCCAGCATGCTAGCGGGACTGACTACAGATACGCAGTATTTT. The J gene is TRBJ2-3, the V gene TRBV2; 9 nucleotides match TRBD2. The length of the CDR3 is 15 residues. V dropped 7 bases and J dropped 3; count of bases not matched to a gene: 8. Per germline, CDR1 SNHLY and CDR2 FYNNEI.

By share, this clone counts as medium-sized. This chain uses TRBV19 with TRBJ2-4; possible D gene TRBD2, 5 bases. From germline, CDR1 is LNHDA and CDR2 SQIVND (reference sequence). CDR3 length: 13 amino acids. Between the trimmed V and J ends, which lost 3 bases and 11 bases, there was a span of 14 bases. CDR3 region: CASSIEGNLVQYF. In DNA, the CDR3 is TGTGCCAGTAGTATTGAGGGAAATCTCGTTCAGTACTTC.

J is TRBJ2-1 and V is TRBV28; D may be TRBD1 or TRBD2 (5 bases each). This CDR3 has 13 amino acids. V gave up 7 bases and J gave up 12 bases, with 19 bases separating them. Germline loops: CDR1 MDHEN, CDR2 SYDVKM. The CDR3 sequence is CASTKAPERGQFF. CDR3 bases: TGTGCCAGCACTAAAGCCCCTGAGAGGGGGCAGTTCTTC.

The chain recombines TRBV19 with TRBJ2-3; TRBD1 agrees at 7 bases. CDR3 length equals 15 residues. The V gene end was trimmed by 6 bases and the J gene end by 6 bases; junction bases not matched to a gene: 12. From germline, CDR1 is LNHDA and CDR2 SQIVND (reference sequence). The CDR3 DNA reads TGTGCCAGTAGGACAGGGCCCGCGCGATGGGATACGCAGTATTTT. It is translated as CASRTGPARWDTQYF.

The chain carries TRBV18 and TRBJ1-1; D ambiguous. This CDR3 region has 16 residues. V gave up 4 bases and J gave up 1 base, with 16 bases separating them. The germline CDR1 and CDR2 sequences are KGHSH and LQKENI. CDR3 amino acids: CASSQSTPEANTEAFF. DNA of the CDR3: TGTGCCAGCTCACAATCGACCCCGGAGGCGAACACTGAAGCTTTCTTT.

The gene calls are TRBV6-6 and TRBJ2-3; D is perhaps TRBD2 (5 bases). Germline CDR1 reads MNHNY; CDR2 reads SVGAGI (reference sequence). The CDR3 loop spans 14 amino acids. V was cut by 2 bases and J by 2 bases, with 8 bases left in between. In DNA form, the CDR3 reads TGTGCCAGCAGTTACAGAGCGGCCACAGATACGCAGTATTTT. This encodes CASSYRAATDTQYF.

This clone was observed a few times. The V and J genes are TRBV6-1 and TRBJ1-6; tentatively, D is TRBD1 (5 bases). Germline loops: CDR1 MNHNS, CDR2 SASEGT. This CDR3 is 13 amino acids long. The V end was cut by 6 bases, the J end by 11 bases, with 14 bases between. The CDR3 protein is CASRGPSPAPLHF. The CDR3, as DNA: TGTGCCAGCAGGGGACCGTCTCCGGCACCCCTCCACTTT.

The rearrangement joins TRBV5-1 to TRBJ1-2; 9 nucleotides align to TRBD1. CDR3 length: 14 residues. The trim removed 4 bases at V and 6 bases at J, leaving 7 bases unmatched. Per the germline V gene, CDR1 is SGHRS and CDR2 is YFSETQ. CDR3 sequence reads: CASSVTGTGNGYTF. DNA for the CDR3: TGCGCCAGCAGCGTAACCGGGACAGGGAATGGCTACACCTTC.

This clone was picked up one time. The J gene is TRBJ2-5, the V gene TRBV29-1; D remains unclear. Germline V gene sequence: CDR1 SQVTM, CDR2 ANQGSEA. CDR3 length: 12 amino acids. Trimming pared 0 bases from V and 9 bases from J, leaving 11 bases between. The CDR3 DNA sequence: TGCAGCGTTGAAGATCGGATATCGGCCCAGTACTTC. Its translation: CSVEDRISAQYF.

The gene calls are TRBV7-2 and TRBJ2-3; D not resolved. Germline lookup yields CDR1 SGHTA and CDR2 FQGNSA. The CDR3 is 14 amino acids. Trimming shortened V by 1 base and J by 5 bases, and 10 bases separated the two germline ends. CDR3 in amino acids: CASSLVARQDTQYF. CDR3 coding DNA: TGTGCCAGCAGCTTAGTTGCCAGACAAGATACGCAGTATTTT. The full variable domain, its missing parts supplied by reference TRBV7-2 and TRBJ2-3, is GAGVSQSPSNKVTEKGKDVELRCDPISGHTALYWYRQSLGQGLEFLIYFQGNSAPDKSGLPSDRFSAERTGGSVSTLTIQRTQQEDSAVYLCASSLVARQDTQYFGPGTRLTVL.

J is TRBJ2-7 and V is TRBV28; D gene unclear. Germline values: CDR1 MDHEN, CDR2 SYDVKM. This CDR3 comprises 12 residues. Trimming took 6 bases from V and 3 from J, leaving 9 bases between them. DNA for the CDR3: TGTGCCAGCAGGCAGACCAGCTACGAGCAGTACTTC. This codes for CASRQTSYEQYF.

This clone appeared a single time. The chain joins TRBV28 to TRBJ1-2; no firm D call. V dropped 8 bases and J dropped 4 bases, with 8 bases sitting between them. This CDR3 has 11 amino acids. Germline V lookup: CDR1 MDHEN, CDR2 SYDVKM. The CDR3 DNA sequence: TGTGCCAGCTTTTCATCCTATGGCTACACCTTC. This sequence encodes CASFSSYGYTF.